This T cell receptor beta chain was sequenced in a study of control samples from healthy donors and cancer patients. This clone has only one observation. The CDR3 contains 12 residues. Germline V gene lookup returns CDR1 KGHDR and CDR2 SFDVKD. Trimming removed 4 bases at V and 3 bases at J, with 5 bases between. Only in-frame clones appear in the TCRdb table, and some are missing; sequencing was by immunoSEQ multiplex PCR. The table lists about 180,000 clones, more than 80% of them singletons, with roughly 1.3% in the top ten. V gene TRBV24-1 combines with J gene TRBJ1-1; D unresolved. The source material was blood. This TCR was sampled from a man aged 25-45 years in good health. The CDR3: CATSDRDTEAFF. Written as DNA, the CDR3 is TGTGCCACCAGTGACCGAGACACTGAAGCTTTCTTT.